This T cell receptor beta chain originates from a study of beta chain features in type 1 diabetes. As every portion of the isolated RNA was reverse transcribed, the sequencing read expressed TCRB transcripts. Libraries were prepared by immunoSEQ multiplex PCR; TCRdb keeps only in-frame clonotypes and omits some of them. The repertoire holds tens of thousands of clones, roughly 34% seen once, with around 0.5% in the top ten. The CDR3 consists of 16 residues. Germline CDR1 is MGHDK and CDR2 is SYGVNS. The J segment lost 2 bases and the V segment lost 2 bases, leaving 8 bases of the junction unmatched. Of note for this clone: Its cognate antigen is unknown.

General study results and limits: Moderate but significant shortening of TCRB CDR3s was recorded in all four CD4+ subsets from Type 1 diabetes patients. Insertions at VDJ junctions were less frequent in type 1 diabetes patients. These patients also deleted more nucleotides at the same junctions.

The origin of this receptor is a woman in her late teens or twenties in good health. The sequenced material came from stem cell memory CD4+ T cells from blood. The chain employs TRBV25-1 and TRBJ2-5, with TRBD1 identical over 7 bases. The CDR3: CASSEGLGQRQETQYF. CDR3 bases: TGTGCCAGCAGTGAAGGTTTGGGACAGCGGCAAGAGACCCAGTACTTC.